The present entry profiles one T cell receptor (beta chain) with its context. Antigen specificity is unknown. Barcoded TCR alpha and TCR beta cDNA libraries with UMIs came from 5'RACE using constant-segment primers. TCRdb used MiXCR to reprocess the 5' RACE reads, holding one entry per CDR3 protein. The sample shows under 200,000 distinct CDR3 sequences, roughly 28% of them seen only once. The germline V gene encodes CDR1 DFQATT and CDR2 SNEGSKA (reference sequence). After removal of 6 bases from V and 5 bases from J, the junction contained 7 bases not matched to a gene. The CDR3 consists of 12 residues. This specimen belongs to a study of T-cell memory formation after mild COVID-19. Study-wide points: Some clones that responded turned up in pre-infection memory, which suggests that cross-reactive memory joined in. Among CD4+ contracting clones, most were CM and EM, and CD8+ ones EMRA. Clonal second-wave expansions that peaked on day 37 had unconfirmed SARS-CoV-2 specificity.

The receptor was isolated from an adult woman who had mild COVID-19 (a few samples of this study predate the infection). Cell type and time point are not known. The chain combines TRBV20-1 with TRBJ2-7, with 7 positions matching TRBD2. Sequencing was carried out using PBMCs or a T cell subset sorted from them (not recorded which). CDR3 sequence (DNA): TGCAGTGCCAGGGAGGGTAGCCACGAGCAGTACTTC. Encoded protein: CSAREGSHEQYF.